The sequence of this TCR beta chain was determined in a study of cytomegalovirus exposure and HLA in healthy donors. This clone appeared a few times. No antigen is known for it. The PCR ran on 60 Vbeta and 13 Jbeta primers. The method was immunoSEQ multiplex PCR; TCRdb's version includes in-frame clones alone and lacks a portion of them. The repertoire holds around 55,000 clones, around 78% seen once, with roughly 1.5% in the top ten. Study-wide points: In the analysis, some V segments, TRBV6-2 and TRBV6-3 included, were excluded as indistinguishable. Prior analysis indicated that the majority of TCR beta V segments exhibited productivity approximately 90% or approximately 30% of the time. A later look showed TCR association rates differing by HLA locus, highest for DRB1 and lowest for HLA-C.

This CDR3 is built from 13 residues. CDR1 is MNHEY, CDR2 SMNVEV, per germline (reference sequence). V shed 10 bases and J shed 7 bases, with 19 bases lying between them. This chain connects TRBV27 to TRBJ1-1; D might be TRBD1 (6 bases). This clonotype was sampled from a female donor in good health and CMV-seronegative. Sequencing was carried out using PBMCs. The CDR3 here is CATTQFGTLEAFF. CDR3 nucleotide sequence: TGTGCCACCACGCAATTCGGGACACTTGAAGCTTTCTTT.